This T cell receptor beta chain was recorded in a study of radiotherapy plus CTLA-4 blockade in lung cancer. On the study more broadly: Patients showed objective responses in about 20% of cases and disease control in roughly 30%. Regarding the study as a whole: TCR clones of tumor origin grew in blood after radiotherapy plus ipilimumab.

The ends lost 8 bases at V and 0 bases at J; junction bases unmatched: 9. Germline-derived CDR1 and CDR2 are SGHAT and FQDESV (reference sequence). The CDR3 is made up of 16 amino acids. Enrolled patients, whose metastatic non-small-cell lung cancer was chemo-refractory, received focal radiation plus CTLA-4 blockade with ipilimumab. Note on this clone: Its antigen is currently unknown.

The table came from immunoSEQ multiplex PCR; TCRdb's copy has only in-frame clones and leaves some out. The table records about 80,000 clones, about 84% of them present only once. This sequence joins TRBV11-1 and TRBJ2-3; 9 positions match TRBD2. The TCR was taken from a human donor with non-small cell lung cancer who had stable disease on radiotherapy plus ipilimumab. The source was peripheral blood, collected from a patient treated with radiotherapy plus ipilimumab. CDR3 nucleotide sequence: TGTGCCAGCGGACTTAGCGGGGGCCTTAGCACAGATACGCAGTATTTT. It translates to CASGLSGGLSTDTQYF.